The source of this TCR beta chain is a study of immune characterization of retroperitoneal liposarcoma. This clonotype was recorded at least ten times. Each CDR3 protein gets one entry after TCRdb re-called the PCR reads with MiXCR. The sample carries 8,500 to 14,000 distinct CDR3 sequences, under 25% recorded once. Looked up from germline, CDR1 is MNHNS and CDR2 is SASEGT. The CDR3 contains 15 residues. The receptor's source is a female donor with retroperitoneal liposarcoma. Sequencing was carried out using blood. This sequence joins TRBV6-1 and TRBJ2-1; no reliable D call. The last part of the DNA fits TRBJ2-7 better; the J call may be wrong. The DNA for the CDR3 is TGTGCCAGCAGCGACGACTCCCTCGGCTCCTACGAGCAGTACTTC. Its protein is CASSDDSLGSYEQYF.